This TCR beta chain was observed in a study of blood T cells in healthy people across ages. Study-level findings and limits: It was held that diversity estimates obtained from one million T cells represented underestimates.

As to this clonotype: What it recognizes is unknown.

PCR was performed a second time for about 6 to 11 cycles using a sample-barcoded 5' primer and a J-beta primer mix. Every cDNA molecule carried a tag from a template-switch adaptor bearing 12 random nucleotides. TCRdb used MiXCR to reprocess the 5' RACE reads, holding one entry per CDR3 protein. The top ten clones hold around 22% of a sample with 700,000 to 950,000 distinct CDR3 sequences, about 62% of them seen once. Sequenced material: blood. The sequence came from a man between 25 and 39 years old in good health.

CDR3 in amino acids: CASNPPGLGNEKLFF. DNA of the CDR3: TGTGCCAGCAACCCACCGGGGCTGGGTAATGAAAAACTGTTTTTT. The gene calls are TRBV7-9 and TRBJ1-4; D possibly corresponds to TRBD1 (5 bases). Trimming shortened V by 7 bases and J by 4 bases, and 16 bases separated the two germline ends. The CDR3 contains 15 residues. Germline lookup yields CDR1 SEHNR and CDR2 FQNEAQ (reference sequence).